This TCR beta chain is drawn from a study of CD8 T cells in ankylosing spondylitis. Overall study findings and caveats: Seven to nine highly homologous variants made up a TCR beta motif, and this motif appeared characteristic of ankylosing spondylitis blood.

Library preparation for TCR beta used quantitative 5'-RACE with molecular barcodes. TCRdb redid the calling of the 5' RACE reads with MiXCR, one entry per CDR3 protein. The sample has under 850,000 distinct CDR3 sequences, 19% seen once; the top ten hold around a fifth. V was clipped by 1 base and J by 5 bases, with 11 bases between them. The CDR3 is 14 amino acids. The germline V gene has CDR1 SGHRS and CDR2 YFSETQ. This clonotype was counted only a few times. Its antigen remains unidentified. The TCR comes from a male donor with ankylosing spondylitis. The sample taken for sequencing was blood, either unsorted or a sorted T cell fraction (not recorded which). V and J are TRBV5-1 and TRBJ2-3; maybe TRBD2 (6 bases). This CDR3 reads CASSLTGGEDTQYF. The DNA for the CDR3 is TGCGCCAGCAGCTTGACAGGCGGGGAAGATACGCAGTATTTT.